These 5 T cell receptor beta chains originate from one sample sequenced in a study of T cells in women clearing cervical HPV infection. The method was immunoSEQ multiplex PCR; TCRdb's version includes in-frame clones alone and lacks a portion of them. The sample has about 48,000 clones. Sequenced material: blood buffy coat. These receptors were collected from a woman aged 18-69 years with a cervical HPV16 infection that either progressed to CIN3+ or cleared (not recorded which).

On this clone: The read ends 3 residues before the CDR3 terminus; that terminus is restored from the germline J gene. This rearrangement joins TRBV19 to TRBJ2-1; D is perhaps TRBD2 (6 bases). V was clipped by 1 base and J by 1 base, with 17 bases between them. CDR1 is LNHDA, CDR2 SQIVND, per germline (reference sequence). This CDR3 is built from 18 residues. The sequenced part of the CDR3 DNA is TGTGCCAGTAGTATAGCGGGACCGGGACTCCGGTCCTACAATGAG. Translated: CASSIAGPGLRSYNE. The CDR3 in its entirety is CASSIAGPGLRSYNEQFF.

This chain's CDR3 is CASSIGTGDTYEQYF. CDR3 bases read: TGTGCCAGTAGTATAGGGACAGGGGATACCTACGAG. The rearrangement uses TRBV19 and TRBJ2-7; 9 bases are a match to TRBD1. The missing CDR3 end, 3 residues past where the read stops, is filled in from the germline J gene. The CDR3 extends over 15 amino acids. V was clipped by 1 base and J by 2 bases; unmatched bases: 3. Looked up from germline, CDR1 is LNHDA and CDR2 is SQIVND (reference sequence).

With regard to this clone: The read gets to within 3 residues of the CDR3 end, and the germline J gene fills in the rest. The chain joins TRBV7-3 to TRBJ2-5; D may be TRBD1 (6 bases). This CDR3 spans 14 amino acids. Trimming shortened V by 6 bases and J by 5 bases, and 16 bases separated the two germline ends. CDR1 SGHTA and CDR2 FQGTGA come from the germline V gene. This CDR3 is CASSSIPGDETQYF. The covered CDR3 bases are TGTGCCAGCAGTTCCATCCCAGGGGATGAGACC.

For this clone: The read stops 3 residues short of the end of the CDR3; the missing end is completed from the germline J gene. The chain employs TRBV29-1 and TRBJ1-5; 7 nucleotides agree with TRBD1. The germline V gene encodes CDR1 SQVTM and CDR2 ANQGSEA. J was trimmed by 0 bases and V by 4 bases; bases with no gene match: 0. The CDR3 sequence is 13 residues long. CDR3 sequence reads: CSVGDSSNQPQHF. The covered CDR3 bases are TGCAGCGTTGGGGACAGTAGCAATCAGCCC.

As to this clone: The read stops 3 residues short of the end of the CDR3; the missing end is completed from the germline J gene. V is TRBV20-1 and J is TRBJ2-5; D remains unclear. The V end was cut by 3 bases, the J end by 2 bases, with 13 bases between. Germline V gene data show CDR1 as DFQATT and CDR2 as SNEGSKA (reference sequence). The CDR3 is made up of 14 amino acids. Here the CDR3 reads CSASIFRVQETQYF. Partial CDR3 DNA: TGCAGTGCTAGTATTTTTCGGGTACAAGAGACC.